Shown below are 32 T cell receptor beta chains from a single sample sequenced in a study of CD8+ T cells in alopecia areata. RNA was extracted and reverse transcribed into cDNA as the sequencing template. Clones were read by immunoSEQ multiplex PCR, and TCRdb kept only the in-frame ones, dropping some. Of nearly 95,000 clones detected, 70% to 80% appear once; the ten largest clones hold roughly a sixth. Treatment specified: oral pan-JAK inhibitor, 5-10 mg twice daily. Source: CD8+ T cells sorted from blood, taken around week 46, from a patient treated with tofacitinib. The receptors come from a human donor with alopecia areata.

The V call is TRBV7-9, the J call TRBJ1-1, with TRBD1 as a possible D gene (5 bases). This CDR3 has 14 amino acids. Germline CDR1 SEHNR, CDR2 FQNEAQ (reference sequence). Deletions cut 1 base from V and 1 base from J, with 7 bases between. The CDR3 protein is CASSLVGTNTEAFF. The CDR3 DNA follows: TGTGCCAGCAGCTTAGTAGGGACGAACACTGAAGCTTTCTTT. Full variable domain (rest looked up from reference TRBV7-9 and TRBJ1-1): DTGVSQNPRHKITKRGQNVTFRCDPISEHNRLYWYRQTLGQGPEFLTYFQNEAQLEKSRLLSDRFSAERPKGSFSTLEIQRTEQGDSAMYLCASSLVGTNTEAFFGQGTRLTVV.

The J gene is TRBJ1-1, the V gene TRBV7-2; D uncertain. The CDR3 extends over 13 amino acids. Germline CDR1 SGHTA, CDR2 FQGNSA. V lost 4 bases and J lost 4, with 10 bases in between. The CDR3 region is CASSSFRGTEAFF. The CDR3 region has the DNA TGTGCCAGCAGCTCGTTTCGTGGCACTGAAGCTTTCTTT.

This chain connects TRBV13 to TRBJ1-1; 10 bases align to TRBD1. The germline CDR1 and CDR2 sequences are PRHDT and FYEKMQ (reference sequence). Trimming removed 6 bases from V and 4 bases from J; junction bases left unmatched: 8. The CDR3 has 15 amino acids. The CDR3, as DNA: TGTGCCAGCAGGCCGCCGGGACAGGGGCTCACTGAAGCTTTCTTT. It encodes CASRPPGQGLTEAFF.

The chain employs TRBV19 and TRBJ2-1; D could derive from TRBD1 or TRBD2 (6 bases each). This CDR3 region has 15 residues. Deletions cut 2 bases from V and 2 bases from J, with 10 bases between. Looked up from germline, CDR1 is LNHDA and CDR2 is SQIVND (reference sequence). The CDR3 here is CASSISGGPYNEQFF. CDR3 nucleotides: TGTGCCAGTAGTATAAGTGGGGGGCCCTACAATGAGCAGTTCTTC.

This clone was detected only once. The rearrangement uses TRBV4-3 and TRBJ2-7; 11 bases fit TRBD1. The junction had 7 bases not matched to a gene; V was cut back by 0 bases and J by 3 bases. This CDR3 spans 17 amino acids. Germline loops: CDR1 LGHNA, CDR2 YSLEER. CDR3 DNA: TGCGCCAGCAGCCAAGAAGAAGGGACAGGGGGTCACTACGAGCAGTACTTC. Residues: CASSQEEGTGGHYEQYF.

The V gene is TRBV29-1, the J gene TRBJ1-5; TRBD1 matches at 7 bases. This CDR3 is built from 14 residues. Trimming at V came to 2 bases and at J to 5 bases, leaving 6 bases not matched to a gene. CDR1 is SQVTM, CDR2 ANQGSEA, per germline. This CDR3 reads CSVELGRGDQPQHF. Written as DNA, the CDR3 is TGCAGCGTTGAACTCGGCAGGGGGGATCAGCCCCAGCATTTT.

V is TRBV5-6 and J is TRBJ2-6; tentative D call: TRBD1 (5 bases). V was clipped by 4 bases and J by 0 bases, with 14 bases between them. Germline-derived CDR1 and CDR2 are SGHDT and YYEEEE. The CDR3 totals 17 residues. The DNA of the CDR3 is TGTGCCAGCAGCCTTGGGGCAGGGTCCTCTGGGGCCAACGTCCTGACTTTC. Its protein is CASSLGAGSSGANVLTF.

This rearrangement joins TRBV5-1 to TRBJ2-7; TRBD1 might be the D (5 bases). V gave up 4 bases and J gave up 5 bases, with 16 bases separating them. This CDR3 region has 14 residues. The V gene's germline CDR1 is SGHRS and CDR2 YFSETQ. The CDR3 bases are TGCGCCAGCAGCCGAACAGGTTATGGTGACGAGCAGTACTTC. Translating it yields CASSRTGYGDEQYF.

The rearrangement links TRBV2 to TRBJ2-4; 13 bases are shared with TRBD2. The CDR3 totals 16 residues. The J segment lost 9 bases and the V segment lost 2 bases, leaving 7 bases of the junction unmatched. Germline V lookup: CDR1 SNHLY, CDR2 FYNNEI. CDR3 sequence: CASSEFGLAGASIQYF. CDR3 coding DNA: TGTGCCAGCAGTGAATTCGGACTAGCGGGGGCTAGCATTCAGTACTTC.

The chain is built from TRBV2 and TRBJ1-2; D not resolved. Germline CDR1 reads SNHLY; CDR2 reads FYNNEI. The CDR3 covers 15 residues. V was trimmed by 8 bases and J by 0 bases, leaving 16 bases between them. This CDR3 reads CASREQVRANYGYTF. The DNA of the CDR3 is TGTGCCAGCCGGGAGCAGGTTAGGGCTAACTATGGCTACACCTTC. Based on the CDR3 plus reference TRBV2 and TRBJ1-2, the full variable domain is EPEVTQTPSHQVTQMGQEVILRCVPISNHLYFYWYRQILGQKVEFLVSFYNNEISEKSEIFDDQFSVERPDGSNFTLKIRSTKLEDSAMYFCASREQVRANYGYTFGSGTRLTVV.

The J gene is TRBJ1-2, the V gene TRBV29-1, with D possibly being TRBD1 (6 bases). V was pared by 4 bases and J by 3 bases, with 15 bases between. The germline gives CDR1 SQVTM, CDR2 ANQGSEA. The CDR3 covers 14 residues. The CDR3 coding sequence is TGCAGCGTTGCTGACAGGTCAGAGGACTATGGCTACACCTTC. Encoded protein: CSVADRSEDYGYTF.

The genes are TRBV5-1 and TRBJ2-2, with D perhaps matching TRBD1 (6 bases). V was clipped by 0 bases and J by 1 base, with 7 bases between them. The germline CDR1 and CDR2 sequences are SGHRS and YFSETQ. The CDR3 length is 15 residues. Here the CDR3 reads CASSLGTENTGELFF. DNA for the CDR3: TGCGCCAGCAGCTTGGGGACAGAGAACACCGGGGAGCTGTTTTTT. The full variable domain, its missing parts supplied by reference TRBV5-1 and TRBJ2-2, is KAGVTQTPRYLIKTRGQQVTLSCSPISGHRSVSWYQQTPGQGLQFLFEYFSETQRNKGNFPGRFSGRQFSNSRSEMNVSTLELGDSALYLCASSLGTENTGELFFGEGSRLTVL.

The J gene is TRBJ1-5, the V gene TRBV9, with 11 bases identical to TRBD1. This CDR3 contains 16 residues. CDR1 and CDR2 (germline): SGDLS, YYNGEE. V was clipped by 0 bases and J by 4 bases; unmatched bases: 3. The CDR3 region has the DNA TGTGCCAGCAGCGTAGGGACAGGGGGCGCGAATCAGCCCCAGCATTTT. It codes for CASSVGTGGANQPQHF.

The chain couples TRBV30 to TRBJ2-1; TRBD1 matches 12 bases. The CDR3 runs 15 residues. Looked up from germline, CDR1 is GTSNPN and CDR2 is SVGIG (reference sequence). V lost 0 bases, J lost 8 bases, and 5 bases stayed unmatched. The CDR3 protein is CAWSVIGTGGDEQFF. CDR3 coding DNA: TGTGCCTGGAGTGTGATCGGGACAGGGGGCGATGAGCAGTTCTTC.

The chain carries TRBV27 and TRBJ2-3; D gene uncertain. The length of the CDR3 is 14 residues. V dropped 3 bases and J dropped 6 bases, with 13 bases sitting between them. CDR1 and CDR2 from the germline V gene are MNHEY and SMNVEV (reference sequence). The CDR3 DNA reads as TGTGCCAGCAGTTTTACTCGAGGCGCTGATACGCAGTATTTT. This gives the protein CASSFTRGADTQYF.

V usage is TRBV30 and J usage is TRBJ1-1; 10 bases are shared with TRBD1. The V gene end was trimmed by 4 bases and the J gene end by 5 bases; junction bases not matched to a gene: 13. The germline V gene encodes CDR1 GTSNPN and CDR2 SVGIG (reference sequence). The CDR3 contains 16 residues. The DNA for the CDR3 is TGTGCCTGGATTAGGCCCGGGACAGGGGTTTGGACTGAAGCTTTCTTT. It yields the protein CAWIRPGTGVWTEAFF.

The chain links TRBV28 to TRBJ2-2, with D perhaps matching TRBD1 (6 bases). This CDR3 is 15 amino acids long. Trimming cost V 5 bases and J 4 bases, with 14 bases left between them. CDR1 is MDHEN and CDR2 is SYDVKM in the germline V gene. The CDR3 DNA is TGTGCCAGCAGTACAGGGTTTGTGAGCACCGGGGAGCTGTTTTTT. This sequence encodes CASSTGFVSTGELFF.

The V gene is TRBV28, the J gene TRBJ1-6; a weak D match, TRBD1 (5 bases). This CDR3 spans 16 amino acids. In germline, CDR1 is MDHEN, CDR2 SYDVKM. V was shortened by 7 bases and J by 0 bases, with 13 bases between the two germline ends. Written as DNA, the CDR3 is TGTGCCAGCAATCAGGGCATGAGCTCCTATAATTCACCCCTCCACTTT. It is translated as CASNQGMSSYNSPLHF. The variable domain in full, completed from reference TRBV28 and TRBJ1-6, reads DVKVTQSSRYLVKRTGEKVFLECVQDMDHENMFWYRQDPGLGLRLIYFSYDVKMKEKGDIPEGYSVSREKKERFSLILESASTNQTSMYLCASNQGMSSYNSPLHFGNGTRLTVT.

This clone rates as medium-sized. V and J are TRBV5-5 and TRBJ2-1; D might be TRBD2 (5 bases). With 2 bases removed from V and 0 bases from J, the gap between germline ends came to 12 bases. The germline V gene has CDR1 SGHKS and CDR2 YYEKEE (reference sequence). This CDR3 contains 16 residues. CDR3 nucleotides: TGTGCCAGCAGCTTCGATGGGGAGAGCTCCTACAATGAGCAGTTCTTC. Amino acid sequence: CASSFDGESSYNEQFF.

This clone came up a few times. V is TRBV6-4 and J is TRBJ2-1; D ambiguous. The V end lost 0 bases, the J end lost 6 bases, and 6 bases lay between the germline ends. CDR1 and CDR2 from the germline V gene are MRHNA and SNTAGT. The CDR3 sequence is 13 residues long. The CDR3 DNA follows: TGTGCCAGCAGTGACTCGTGGGCCAATGAGCAGTTCTTC. Protein product: CASSDSWANEQFF.

The genes are TRBV5-6 and TRBJ2-3; 7 nucleotides match TRBD2. V lost 4 bases, J lost 4 bases, and 6 bases stayed unmatched. The CDR3 totals 14 residues. The germline V gene encodes CDR1 SGHDT and CDR2 YYEEEE. As DNA, the CDR3 is TGTGCCAGCAGCGCGAGCGGGGCCCCAGATACGCAGTATTTT. Translation gives CASSASGAPDTQYF.

This clone was counted once. The chain recombines TRBV11-2 with TRBJ2-4, with D maybe TRBD1 (6 bases). The CDR3 runs 15 residues. Trimming removed 4 bases at V and 4 bases at J, with 14 bases between. Germline lookup yields CDR1 SGHAT and CDR2 FQNNGV. DNA for the CDR3: TGTGCCAGCAGCTCTAACGACAGGATTAAAAACATTCAGTACTTC. It yields the protein CASSSNDRIKNIQYF.

The chain joins TRBV2 to TRBJ2-1, with a weak D call TRBD1 (7 bases). The CDR3 covers 15 residues. Trimming took off 1 base at V and 4 bases at J, with 11 bases between the two ends. The germline CDR1 and CDR2 sequences are SNHLY and FYNNEI. The DNA of the CDR3 is TGTGCCAGCAGTGAAGACAGGGGACTTTACAATGAGCAGTTCTTC. It translates to CASSEDRGLYNEQFF.

V usage is TRBV4-3 and J usage is TRBJ2-3; 14 positions agree with TRBD2. Germline-derived CDR1 and CDR2 are LGHNA and YSLEER. V shed 0 bases and J 5 bases; nucleotides not matched to a gene: 7. This CDR3 is 18 amino acids long. CDR3: CASSQDPTSGGAGDTQYF. The CDR3 DNA reads TGCGCCAGCAGCCAAGACCCGACTAGCGGGGGGGCCGGAGATACGCAGTATTTT.

In this sample, this clone turned up a few times. The chain carries TRBV6-6 and TRBJ1-1; 8 nucleotides agree with TRBD1. This CDR3 is 15 amino acids long. The trim removed 0 bases at V and 3 bases at J, leaving 3 bases unmatched. Germline assignment: CDR1 MNHNY and CDR2 SVGAGI (reference sequence). The DNA of the CDR3 is TGTGCCAGCAGTTACTCGTACAGGGGGGACACTGAAGCTTTCTTT. It specifies CASSYSYRGDTEAFF.

The CDR3 nucleotides are TGTGCCAGCAGTGAAGGGACAGGGGCCTACGAGCAGTACTTC. It specifies CASSEGTGAYEQYF. The rearrangement uses TRBV2 and TRBJ2-7; 9 positions agree with TRBD1. Germline V lookup: CDR1 SNHLY, CDR2 FYNNEI. This CDR3 contains 14 residues. Trimming removed 1 base from V and 2 bases from J; junction bases left unmatched: 0.

This clone has more than one count but fewer than ten. The chain combines TRBV2 with TRBJ1-5, with D possibly TRBD1 on 5 matching bases. V was cut by 2 bases and J by 2 bases, with 10 bases left in between. The germline gives CDR1 SNHLY, CDR2 FYNNEI. The CDR3 loop spans 15 amino acids. The CDR3 sequence: CASSEWGNGNQPQHF. CDR3 DNA sequence: TGTGCCAGCAGTGAATGGGGGAATGGCAATCAGCCCCAGCATTTT.

The genes are TRBV29-1 and TRBJ2-1; perhaps D is TRBD1 or TRBD2 (5 bases each). CDR1 and CDR2 (germline): SQVTM, ANQGSEA. The CDR3 totals 12 residues. Between the trimmed V and J ends, which lost 6 bases and 3 bases, there was a span of 9 bases. The CDR3 loop is CSVGPGYNEQFF. CDR3 sequence (DNA): TGCAGCGTGGGACCGGGCTACAATGAGCAGTTCTTC.

The chain couples TRBV2 to TRBJ2-1; D is possibly TRBD2 (7 bases). CDR1 and CDR2 (germline): SNHLY, FYNNEI. This CDR3 is 15 amino acids long. The ends were cut back, 8 bases at V and 7 bases at J, with 21 bases in the middle. The CDR3 loop reads CASAEGGDVWNEQFF. For the CDR3, the DNA is TGTGCCAGCGCGGAAGGGGGGGACGTATGGAATGAGCAGTTCTTC.

Only a few counts were recorded for this clone. The chain is built from TRBV29-1 and TRBJ2-5, with D tentatively TRBD2 (5 bases). Matching the DNA end better, TRBJ2-7 makes the J call doubtful. The CDR3 length is 11 residues. CDR1 is SQVTM, CDR2 ANQGSEA, per germline. CDR3 amino acids: CSVEDRGEQYF. Here the CDR3 DNA reads TGCAGCGTTGAAGACCGGGGCGAGCAGTACTTC.

The table lists this clone with many counts. The J gene is TRBJ1-2, the V gene TRBV5-6, with D unresolved. Germline V gene sequence: CDR1 SGHDT, CDR2 YYEEEE. The CDR3 is made up of 15 amino acids. Between the trimmed V and J ends, which lost 2 bases and 6 bases, there was a span of 17 bases. CDR3 coding DNA: TGTGCCAGCAGCTTATACGCAGGTTTTGAGAATGGCTACACCTTC. This sequence encodes CASSLYAGFENGYTF.

The genes are TRBV2 and TRBJ2-1; 9 nucleotides align to TRBD2. V gave up 2 bases and J gave up 4 bases; unmatched junction bases: 3. CDR1 and CDR2 (germline): SNHLY, FYNNEI. CDR3 length: 15 residues. The CDR3, as DNA: TGTGCCAGCAGTGAATCTAGCGGGGAGTACAATGAGCAGTTCTTC. Translation gives CASSESSGEYNEQFF.